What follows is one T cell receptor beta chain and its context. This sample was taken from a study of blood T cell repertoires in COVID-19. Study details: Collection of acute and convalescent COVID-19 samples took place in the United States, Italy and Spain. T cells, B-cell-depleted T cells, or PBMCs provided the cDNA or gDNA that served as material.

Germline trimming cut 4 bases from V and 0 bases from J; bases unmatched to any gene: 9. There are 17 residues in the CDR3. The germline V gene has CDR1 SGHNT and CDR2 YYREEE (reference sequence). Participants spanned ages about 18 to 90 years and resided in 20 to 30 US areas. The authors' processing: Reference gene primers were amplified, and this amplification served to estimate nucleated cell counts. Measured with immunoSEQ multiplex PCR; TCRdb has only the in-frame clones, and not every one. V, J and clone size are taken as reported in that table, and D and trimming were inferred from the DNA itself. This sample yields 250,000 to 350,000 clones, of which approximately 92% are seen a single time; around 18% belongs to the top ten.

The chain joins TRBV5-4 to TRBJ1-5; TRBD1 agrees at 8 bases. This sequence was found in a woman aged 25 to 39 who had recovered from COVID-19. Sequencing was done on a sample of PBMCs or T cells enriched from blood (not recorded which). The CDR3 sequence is CASSLSHTGGSNQPQHF. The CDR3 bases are TGTGCCAGCAGCCTGAGCCATACAGGGGGTAGCAATCAGCCCCAGCATTTT. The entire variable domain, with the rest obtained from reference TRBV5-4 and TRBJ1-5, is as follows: ETGVTQSPTHLIKTRGQQVTLRCSSQSGHNTVSWYQQALGQGPQFIFQYYREEENGRGNFPPRFSGLQFPNYSSELNVNALELDDSALYLCASSLSHTGGSNQPQHFGDGTRLSIL.